This TCR beta chain was sequenced during a study of vaccination and CD4 T cells after COVID-19. Study-level information: Investigators drew the post-COVID samples a median roughly 96 days after diagnosis, with a range of 35 to 161.

This clonotype was detected a few times. What it recognizes is unknown. Points from the study as a whole: Data came from relatively few convalescent patients and lacked early post-infection timepoints.

Oncomine TCR Beta short-read sequencing was applied to DNA from cultured CD4+ T cells. Using its own MiXCR run on the PCR reads, TCRdb lists one record per CDR3 protein. The table has roughly 7,500 distinct CDR3 sequences, around 70% seen once. The CDR3 spans 12 residues. The V gene end was trimmed by 3 bases and the J gene end by 3 bases; junction bases not matched to a gene: 0. Germline-derived CDR1 and CDR2 are DFQATT and SNEGSKA (reference sequence). Treatment denoted: approximately 9-day PBMC culture with coronavirus spike peptide pools or control peptides (ViraFEST assay). There were positive PCR dates ranging from March to December 2020, all predating US Alpha, Beta and Delta variants. When nine to ten days of culture had elapsed, CD4+ T cells were isolated by negative selection.

The sample was CD4+ T cells from blood, cultured in vitro. This sequence joins TRBV20-1 and TRBJ1-2; 8 positions agree with TRBD1. The receptor's source is a human donor who had recovered from COVID-19. In DNA, the CDR3 is TGCAGTGCTAGGGACAGGGACTATGGCTACACCTTC. Protein sequence: CSARDRDYGYTF.